Presented here are 25 T cell receptor beta chains from one specimen sequenced in a study of cytomegalovirus exposure and HLA in healthy donors. With 60 Vbeta and 13 Jbeta primers, the PCR was carried out. Using immunoSEQ multiplex PCR, the repertoire was profiled, and TCRdb retains in-frame clones only, with some absent. The data contain fewer than 120,000 clones, about four fifths of them singletons. The specimen was PBMCs. Receptors were obtained from a woman aged 60-75 years in good health and CMV-seropositive.

The J gene is TRBJ2-5, the V gene TRBV5-1, with D hard to call. TRBJ2-7 explains the end of the DNA better; the J call may be wrong. CDR1 and CDR2 from the germline V gene are SGHRS and YFSETQ. CDR3 length: 14 residues. In DNA, the CDR3 is TGCGCCAGCAGCACCACCCTAAGCAACTACGAGCAGTACTTC. This translates into CASSTTLSNYEQYF.

This clone was observed a few times. The chain joins TRBV7-2 to TRBJ1-1; D is possibly TRBD1 (6 bases). This CDR3 contains 16 residues. V lost 5 bases and J 0 bases, leaving 16 bases between the germline ends. The germline gives CDR1 SGHTA, CDR2 FQGNSA. The CDR3 coding sequence is TGTGCCAGCAGCCGACATACAGGGACCGTGAACACTGAAGCTTTCTTT. This sequence encodes CASSRHTGTVNTEAFF.

The rearrangement joins TRBV18 to TRBJ1-2, with 11 nucleotides matching TRBD1. Germline CDR1 KGHSH, CDR2 LQKENI. After removal of 2 bases from V and 2 bases from J, the junction contained 10 bases not matched to a gene. CDR3 length: 18 amino acids. CDR3: CASSPRTGGATQNYGYTF. CDR3 DNA sequence: TGTGCCAGCTCACCAAGGACAGGGGGCGCAACCCAAAACTATGGCTACACCTTC.

A single count supports this clone. The chain recombines TRBV7-9 with TRBJ2-7; perhaps TRBD2 as D (6 bases). Germline-derived CDR1 and CDR2 are SEHNR and FQNEAQ (reference sequence). The CDR3 loop spans 14 amino acids. Trimming left V 7 bases short and J 2 bases short, with 15 bases between. The CDR3 reads CASIEPGLTYEQYF. Here the CDR3 DNA reads TGTGCCAGCATCGAACCCGGACTAACCTACGAGCAGTACTTC.

This clone was seen a few times. V gene TRBV5-1 combines with J gene TRBJ2-3; no clear D. From germline, CDR1 is SGHRS and CDR2 YFSETQ. CDR3 length: 14 amino acids. With 4 bases removed from V and 1 base from J, the gap between germline ends came to 10 bases. The CDR3 is CASSLGFGTDTQYF. The CDR3 coding sequence is TGCGCCAGCAGCCTAGGTTTTGGCACAGATACGCAGTATTTT.

The CDR3 sequence: CASSPVGNTEAFF. The CDR3, as DNA: TGTGCCAGCAGCCCCGTCGGGAACACTGAAGCTTTCTTT. This sequence joins TRBV11-2 and TRBJ1-1; D not certain. This CDR3 comprises 13 residues. Trimming took 5 bases from V and 1 from J, leaving 8 bases between them. Germline CDR1 reads SGHAT; CDR2 reads FQNNGV.

The chain combines TRBV21-1 with TRBJ2-1; the D call TRBD1 from the table was never checked on the DNA. TRBV21-1 is a listed pseudogene. This CDR3 has 17 residues. The CDR3: CASSKGFTGQEYNEQFF. The CDR3 coding sequence is TGTGCCAGCAGCAAAGGATTTACGGGACAGGAGTACAATGAGCAGTTCTTC.

The chain uses TRBV5-1 and TRBJ2-5, with 12 bases aligning to TRBD1. Germline CDR1 and CDR2: SGHRS and YFSETQ. V shed 4 bases and J 5 bases; nucleotides not matched to a gene: 15. This CDR3 comprises 18 residues. The chain's CDR3 is CASSQGGTGGPLEETQYF. The CDR3 nucleotides read TGCGCCAGCAGCCAGGGAGGGACAGGGGGCCCATTAGAGGAGACCCAGTACTTC.

The chain uses TRBV7-9 and TRBJ2-7; maybe TRBD2 (5 bases). V lost 4 bases, J lost 2 bases, and 9 bases lay in between. The length of the CDR3 is 13 residues. Per the germline V gene, CDR1 is SEHNR and CDR2 is FQNEAQ (reference sequence). CDR3 sequence reads: CASSSSGTYEQYF. CDR3 DNA sequence: TGTGCCAGCAGCTCGTCCGGGACCTACGAGCAGTACTTC. The variable domain in full, completed from reference TRBV7-9 and TRBJ2-7, reads DTGVSQNPRHKITKRGQNVTFRCDPISEHNRLYWYRQTLGQGPEFLTYFQNEAQLEKSRLLSDRFSAERPKGSFSTLEIQRTEQGDSAMYLCASSSSGTYEQYFGPGTRLTVT.

The chain links TRBV6-1 to TRBJ2-3; TRBD2 matches 9 bases. Trimming cost V 6 bases and J 9 bases; bases outside gene matches: 10. CDR1 MNHNS and CDR2 SASEGT come from the germline V gene. This CDR3 spans 14 amino acids. The CDR3: CASSPGTSPLTQYF. In nucleotides, the CDR3 is TGTGCCAGCAGCCCCGGGACTAGCCCCTTGACGCAGTATTTT.

Only one count was recorded for this clone. V usage is TRBV5-1 and J usage is TRBJ2-5, with TRBD2 matching over 10 bases. The J call is uncertain, as TRBJ2-7 better fits the DNA end. Germline V gives CDR1 SGHRS, CDR2 YFSETQ. The length of the CDR3 is 20 residues. The CDR3 spells CASSLFSAGLAIVPSYEQYF. Written as DNA, the CDR3 is TGCGCCAGCAGCTTGTTTAGCGCGGGACTAGCGATTGTTCCGTCCTACGAGCAGTACTTC.

This clone was seen only once. The CDR3 is CASSLNREAYNYGYTF. CDR3 DNA: TGTGCCAGCAGTTTAAATCGGGAGGCTTATAACTATGGCTACACCTTC. The chain is built from TRBV28 and TRBJ1-2; D call uncertain. V lost 2 bases, J lost 1 base, and 14 bases lay in between. Per germline, CDR1 MDHEN and CDR2 SYDVKM. The CDR3 loop spans 16 amino acids.

The chain carries TRBV30 and TRBJ2-7, with a possible D match to TRBD1 (5 bases). Germline CDR1 reads GTSNPN; CDR2 reads SVGIG (reference sequence). V lost 8 bases, J lost 0 bases, and 11 bases lay in between. The CDR3 covers 12 residues. The DNA of the CDR3 is TGTGCCGGGGATAGGGGCTCCTACGAGCAGTACTTC. Translating gives CAGDRGSYEQYF.

V and J are TRBV18 and TRBJ1-1; D not certain. V lost 4 bases and J 1 base, leaving 7 bases between the germline ends. The CDR3 runs 13 residues. The germline gives CDR1 KGHSH, CDR2 LQKENI. Here the CDR3 DNA reads TGTGCCAGCTCACGCGGGGAGAACACTGAAGCTTTCTTT. Amino acid sequence: CASSRGENTEAFF.

This chain connects TRBV9 to TRBJ2-7, with 10 bases lining up with TRBD1. Germline V gives CDR1 SGDLS, CDR2 YYNGEE. The CDR3 is 17 residues long. The V and J ends lost 7 bases and 6 bases, in that order; junction bases with no gene match: 19. CDR3: CASGLLPAGTGVGEQYF. The CDR3 nucleotides read TGTGCCAGCGGCCTACTGCCCGCCGGGACAGGGGTCGGCGAGCAGTACTTC. The full variable domain, completed using reference TRBV9 and TRBJ2-7, is DSGVTQTPKHLITATGQRVTLRCSPRSGDLSVYWYQQSLDQGLQFLIQYYNGEERAKGNILERFSAQQFPDLHSELNLSSLELGDSALYFCASGLLPAGTGVGEQYFGPGTRLTVT.

The V and J genes are TRBV18 and TRBJ1-4; the match to TRBD1 covers 9 bases. The V segment lost 3 bases and the J segment 4 bases; nucleotides outside the gene matches: 15. CDR3 size: 19 residues. Germline values: CDR1 KGHSH, CDR2 LQKENI. The chain's CDR3 is CASSPRPEYPGQGNEKLFF. In DNA, the CDR3 is TGTGCCAGCTCACCTCGACCTGAGTACCCGGGACAGGGTAATGAAAAACTGTTTTTT.

The sample holds one count of this clone. The V call is TRBV18, the J call TRBJ2-1, with 8 positions matching TRBD1. This CDR3 region has 14 residues. Trimming removed 5 bases from V and 9 bases from J; junction bases left unmatched: 9. Germline values: CDR1 KGHSH, CDR2 LQKENI. CDR3 bases: TGTGCCAGCTCATCCGCGATACAGGGGGTTGAGCAGTTCTTC. This encodes CASSSAIQGVEQFF.

The rearrangement joins TRBV28 to TRBJ2-7; possibly TRBD1 for D (5 bases). Germline V gene sequence: CDR1 MDHEN, CDR2 SYDVKM. With 6 bases removed from V and 7 bases from J, the gap between germline ends came to 19 bases. This CDR3 spans 14 amino acids. This chain's CDR3 is CASSPGATIWEQYF. CDR3 DNA: TGTGCCAGCAGCCCTGGGGCCACAATCTGGGAGCAGTACTTC.

The rearrangement uses TRBV7-7 and TRBJ2-1; 9 nucleotides align to TRBD2. With V trimmed by 5 bases and J by 6 bases, 5 bases remained unmatched. The CDR3 totals 14 residues. Germline V gene lookup returns CDR1 SSHAT and CDR2 FNYEAQ (reference sequence). CDR3 sequence reads: CASSPGTSSNEQFF. The CDR3 DNA reads as TGTGCCAGCAGCCCAGGGACTAGCAGCAATGAGCAGTTCTTC.

This clone was counted once. The rearrangement links TRBV19 to TRBJ1-5; TRBD1 matches at 9 bases. This CDR3 has 13 residues. With 8 bases clipped from V and 4 bases from J, the junction kept 3 bases outside the gene matches. The V gene's germline CDR1 is LNHDA and CDR2 SQIVND (reference sequence). CDR3 loop: CASSGTGNQPQHF. CDR3 DNA: TGTGCCAGTTCCGGGACAGGGAATCAGCCCCAGCATTTT.

The gene calls are TRBV7-2 and TRBJ2-7; TRBD2 aligns across 8 bases. This CDR3 region has 14 residues. The V gene end was trimmed by 2 bases and the J gene end by 6 bases; junction bases not matched to a gene: 6. Germline CDR1 is SGHTA and CDR2 is FQGNSA. The CDR3 spells CASSLTSGAPEQYF. DNA of the CDR3: TGTGCCAGCAGCTTAACTAGCGGAGCTCCCGAGCAGTACTTC.

The genes are TRBV18 and TRBJ2-5; 9 bases match TRBD1. The V gene end was trimmed by 2 bases and the J gene end by 2 bases; junction bases not matched to a gene: 6. This CDR3 contains 16 residues. Germline lookup yields CDR1 KGHSH and CDR2 LQKENI. As DNA, the CDR3 is TGTGCCAGCTCACCATCCGGGACAGGGAATCAAGAGACCCAGTACTTC. Amino acids: CASSPSGTGNQETQYF.

J is TRBJ2-7 and V is TRBV7-2, with a possible D match to TRBD1 (5 bases). From germline, CDR1 is SGHTA and CDR2 FQGNSA. The CDR3 covers 14 residues. The V and J ends lost 5 bases and 3 bases respectively, with 14 bases between them. DNA for the CDR3: TGTGCCAGCAGCACTACTGGCGGACACTACGAGCAGTACTTC. Its translation is CASSTTGGHYEQYF.

The V call is TRBV11-2, the J call TRBJ1-2; 9 bases agree with TRBD1. Germline trimming cut 5 bases from V and 7 bases from J; bases unmatched to any gene: 8. Germline CDR1 and CDR2: SGHAT and FQNNGV. CDR3 length: 14 residues. For the CDR3, the DNA is TGTGCCAGCAGCCTTGGACAGGGGTTGAGTGGCTACACCTTC. This encodes CASSLGQGLSGYTF.

This clone showed up just a few times. The chain is built from TRBV19 and TRBJ1-3; D is undetermined. CDR3 length: 14 amino acids. The germline CDR1 and CDR2 sequences are LNHDA and SQIVND (reference sequence). The V end was cut by 4 bases, the J end by 1 base, with 8 bases between. This CDR3 reads CASSRLSSGNTIYF. The CDR3 nucleotides are TGTGCCAGTAGTAGGTTGAGTTCTGGAAACACCATATATTTT.